These 10 T cell receptor beta chains were sequenced from one sample in a study of tumor and adjacent non-tumor tissue in lung cancer. The template was RNA from unsorted bulk tissue. The normal lung tissue was taken more than 3 cm from the tumor edge. TCRbeta libraries were built with three rounds of nested PCR, modified from ARM-PCR. Each CDR3 protein is one row after TCRdb ran MiXCR on the multiplex PCR reads. The repertoire has some 95,000 distinct CDR3 sequences, around three quarters of them found once; the top ten carry less than 40%. What was sequenced was distant non-tumor lung tissue. These receptor sequences come from a man aged 60 to 69 with small cell lung cancer.

With respect to this clonotype: The junction differs from germline at one of its ends, possibly a read error. As DNA, the CDR3 is TGCATCGTTGACCAGCGGCGGAGCTCCTACAATGAGCAGTTCTTC. Protein product: CIVDQRRSSYNEQFF. V usage is TRBV29-1 and J usage is TRBJ2-1, with D tentatively TRBD2 (5 bases). This CDR3 comprises 15 residues. Germline V gene data show CDR1 as SQVTM and CDR2 as ANQGSEA.

Concerning this clonotype: A much larger clone lies one base from this, so it may be a read error. This chain uses TRBV28 with TRBJ2-2; 9 bases match TRBD1. CDR3 size: 19 residues. CDR1 is MDHEN, CDR2 SYDVKM, per germline. CDR3 residues: CAIRTPGTGTGWDTGELLF. The CDR3 bases are TGTGCCATTCGAACCCCCGGGACAGGGACTGGGTGGGACACCGGGGAGCTGTTATTT. Full variable domain (rest looked up from reference TRBV28 and TRBJ2-2): DVKVTQSSRYLVKRTGEKVFLECVQDMDHENMFWYRQDPGLGLRLIYFSYDVKMKEKGDIPEGYSVSREKKERFSLILESASTNQTSMYLCAIRTPGTGTGWDTGELLFGEGSRLTVL.

This clonotype was found a few times. The chain is built from TRBV5-1 and TRBJ2-1, with a possible D match to TRBD2 (5 bases). Germline V gene data show CDR1 as SGHRS and CDR2 as YFSETQ. This CDR3 is 13 amino acids long. Trimming shortened V by 1 base and J by 4 bases, and 6 bases separated the two germline ends. CDR3 coding DNA: TGCGCCAGCAGCTTGCAGCGGTACAATGAGCAGTTCTTC. Translating gives CASSLQRYNEQFF.

The chain combines TRBV6-2 or TRBV6-3 with TRBJ2-7; D is uncertain. The CDR3 is made up of 14 amino acids. Trimming left V 4 bases short and J 0 bases short, with 10 bases between. Germline V gene data show CDR1 as MNHEY and CDR2 as SVGEGT. Here the CDR3 DNA reads TGTGCCAGCAGTTTCCTACTGAACTCCTACGAGCAGTACTTC. This encodes CASSFLLNSYEQYF.

To note about this clonotype: The junction and the germline gene differ at one end; a read error may be behind it. The chain employs TRBV20-1 and TRBJ2-3; D is unresolved. CDR1 and CDR2 from the germline V gene are DFQATT and SNEGSKA (reference sequence). The CDR3 loop spans 13 amino acids. For the CDR3, the DNA is TGCAGTGCTCACCCCGACGGCGCAGATACGAAGTATTTT. Protein: CSAHPDGADTKYF.

A word on this clonotype: At one end, the junction sequence differs from germline, possibly due to a read error. The V and J genes are TRBV4-1 and TRBJ1-5; D is possibly TRBD1 (6 bases). The CDR3 has 16 residues. The V gene's germline CDR1 is MGHRA and CDR2 YSYEKL. The chain's CDR3 is CASSQDRGLRIQHQHF. The DNA for the CDR3 is TGCGCCAGCAGCCAAGATCGGGGGCTGCGCATTCAGCACCAGCATTTT.

Concerning this clonotype: The junction shows a germline mismatch at one end, possibly a read error. The chain is built from TRBV7-9 and TRBJ2-5; D may correspond to TRBD1 or TRBD2 (5 bases each). The CDR3 sequence is 12 residues long. The germline V gene encodes CDR1 SEHNR and CDR2 FQNEAQ (reference sequence). The CDR3 reads CVSSLEGETQYF. The CDR3 DNA reads as TGTGTCAGCAGCCTAGAGGGGGAGACCCAGTACTTC.

This clonotype was detected once. A read error is possible here, since a much larger clone lies one base away. The chain has TRBV5-1 and TRBJ1-1, with 9 bases that match TRBD1. CDR3 length equals 15 residues. In germline, CDR1 is SGHRS, CDR2 YFSETQ. The CDR3 nucleotides read TGCGCCAGCAGCTATACCGGGACAGGGAACAATGAAGCTTTCTTT. Protein product: CASSYTGTGNNEAFF.

In regard to this clonotype: Relative to the germline gene, one junction end is altered; a read error may explain this. The CDR3 loop reads CAGSLAFPLMVF. The CDR3, as DNA: TGTGCCGGCAGCTTAGCGTTCCCCCTCATGGTCTTC. J is TRBJ2-1 and V is TRBV11-2, with a possible D match to TRBD2 (5 bases). CDR1 and CDR2 (germline): SGHAT, FQNNGV. The CDR3 is made up of 12 amino acids.

On this clonotype: Mismatch with germline at one junction end may stem from a read error. The gene calls are TRBV19 and TRBJ2-5, with D maybe TRBD2 (5 bases). Germline CDR1 and CDR2: LNHDA and SQIVND (reference sequence). The CDR3 is 15 residues long. The CDR3 spells CASRGSVAGWEIQYF. As DNA, the CDR3 is TGTGCCAGTAGGGGGTCAGTGGCAGGATGGGAGATCCAGTACTTC.